Here is one T cell receptor (beta chain) with its context. Other DNA variants within this sample encode the same CDR3. The data were obtained in a study of graft-versus-host responses after intestinal transplantation. Whole-study context: All recipients got anti-thymocyte globulin induction, then tacrolimus and steroids for approximately 3 years.

The table came from immunoSEQ multiplex PCR; TCRdb's copy has only in-frame clones and leaves some out. The sample includes 35,000 to 45,000 clones, about 90% of them seen just once. The V segment lost 6 bases and the J segment 0 bases; nucleotides outside the gene matches: 8. The germline gives CDR1 SGHRS, CDR2 YFSETQ. The CDR3 has 18 amino acids. The chain combines TRBV5-1 with TRBJ2-1, with 14 bases identical to TRBD2. The TCR sequence derives from a human patient who received an intestinal transplant, so some T cells may come from the graft donor. The sample in question was PBMCs, obtained approximately 270 days after transplant. CDR3 DNA: TGCGCCAGCAAAGGACTAGCGGGGGGTCTAAGCTCCTACAATGAGCAGTTCTTC. It codes for CASKGLAGGLSSYNEQFF.